This T cell receptor beta chain was observed in a study of blood T cells in healthy people across ages. A second 7 to 11 cycle PCR used barcoded and J-beta primers. TCRdb recomputed calls from the 5' RACE reads with MiXCR, one row per CDR3 protein. Here the sample spans hundreds of thousands of distinct CDR3 sequences, 25% to 35% being singletons. This receptor was identified in a woman of 80 years or more in good health. The sequenced sample was blood.

The CDR3 is CASSPWTDRETQYF. The CDR3 DNA reads TGTGCCAGCTCACCATGGACAGATCGGGAGACCCAGTACTTC. The J gene is TRBJ2-5, the V gene TRBV18, with a possible D match to TRBD1 (6 bases). Germline values: CDR1 KGHSH, CDR2 LQKENI. Trimming took off 2 bases at V and 5 bases at J, with 12 bases between the two ends. This CDR3 contains 14 residues.